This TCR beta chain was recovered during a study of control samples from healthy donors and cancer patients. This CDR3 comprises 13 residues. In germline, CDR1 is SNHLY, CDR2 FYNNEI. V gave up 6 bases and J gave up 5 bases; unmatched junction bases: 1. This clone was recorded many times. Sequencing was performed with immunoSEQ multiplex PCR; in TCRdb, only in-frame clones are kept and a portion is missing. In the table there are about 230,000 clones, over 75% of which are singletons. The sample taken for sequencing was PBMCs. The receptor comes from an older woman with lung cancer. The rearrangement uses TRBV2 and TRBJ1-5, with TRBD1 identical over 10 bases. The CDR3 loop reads CASRGTGDQPQHF. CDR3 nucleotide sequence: TGTGCCAGCAGGGGGACAGGGGATCAGCCCCAGCATTTT.